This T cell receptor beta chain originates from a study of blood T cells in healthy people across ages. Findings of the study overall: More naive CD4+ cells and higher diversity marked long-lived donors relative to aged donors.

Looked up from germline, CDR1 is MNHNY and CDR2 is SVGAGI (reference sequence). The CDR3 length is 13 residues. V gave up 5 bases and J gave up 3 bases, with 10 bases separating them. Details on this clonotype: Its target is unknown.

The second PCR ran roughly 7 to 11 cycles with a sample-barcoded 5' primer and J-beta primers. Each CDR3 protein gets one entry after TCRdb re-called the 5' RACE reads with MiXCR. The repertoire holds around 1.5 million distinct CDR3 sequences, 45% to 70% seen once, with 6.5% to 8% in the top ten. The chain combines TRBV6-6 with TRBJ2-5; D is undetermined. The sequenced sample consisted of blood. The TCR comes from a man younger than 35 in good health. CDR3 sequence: CASSHHGEETQYF. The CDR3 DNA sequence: TGTGCCAGCAGTCACCACGGAGAAGAGACCCAGTACTTC.